The rows below give T cell receptor beta chains drawn from one sample of a study of blood T cell repertoires in COVID-19. Some clones are missing from TCRdb's copy, which holds only in-frame ones; the method was immunoSEQ multiplex PCR. The data contain around 130,000 clones, roughly 84% of them seen just once; the ten biggest clones take up under 15%. Sequencing was carried out using peripheral blood. These receptor sequences come from a woman younger than 45 who had recovered from COVID-19. Both conserved end residues are part of each CDR3. The order of the fields is V gene, clone size, J gene, D gene, CDR3 protein, CDR3 DNA. The D gene is left open where the match is weak. A row's size may be missing; if present it is once, few, many or a size class.

>TRBV5-4|once|TRBJ2-2|-
CASSLEPGGELFF
TGTGCCAGCAGCTTGGAGCCGGGCGGGGAGCTGTTTTTT
>TRBV19|few|TRBJ1-1|-
CASRGLSGDTEAFF
TGTGCCAGTAGGGGACTATCGGGGGACACTGAAGCTTTCTTT
>TRBV3-1/TRBV3-2|-|TRBJ1-2|TRBD1
CASSRQGAANYGYTF
TGTGCCAGCAGCCGACAGGGGGCGGCTAACTATGGCTACACCTTC
>TRBV24-1|-|TRBJ2-3|TRBD2
CATSGRTSGNTDTQYF
TGTGCCACCAGTGGGAGGACTAGCGGTAACACAGATACGCAGTATTTT
>TRBV5-4|-|TRBJ1-4|-
CASSLMRTGEEKLFF
TGTGCCAGCAGCTTGATGAGGACGGGGGAAGAAAAACTGTTTTTT
>TRBV6-1|once|TRBJ1-1|-
CASSENEGRTEAFF
TGTGCCAGCAGTGAAAATGAGGGGAGGACTGAAGCTTTCTTT
>TRBV7-2|-|TRBJ2-2|-
CASTVYTGELFF
TGTGCCAGCACCGTTTACACCGGGGAGCTGTTTTTT
>TRBV4-1|once|TRBJ2-2|-
CASSQRGLNPNTGELFF
TGCGCCAGCAGCCAGAGGGGACTTAATCCGAACACCGGGGAGCTGTTTTTT
>TRBV19|-|TRBJ1-1|TRBD1
CASSIRDRADTEAFF
TGTGCCAGTAGTATTAGGGACAGGGCGGACACTGAAGCTTTCTTT
>TRBV19|-|TRBJ1-5|TRBD1
CASSSRDRGSGNQPQHF
TGTGCCAGTAGTAGTCGGGACAGGGGGTCTGGCAATCAGCCCCAGCATTTT
>TRBV15|-|TRBJ1-5|TRBD1
CATTLDRDGYQPQHF
TGTGCCACCACCCTTGACAGGGACGGATATCAGCCCCAGCATTTT
>TRBV3-1/TRBV3-2|-|TRBJ1-2|-
CASSQEGSPNYGYTF
TGTGCCAGCAGCCAAGAGGGCAGCCCTAACTATGGCTACACCTTC
>TRBV19|-|TRBJ2-7|TRBD1
CASSIDLLGQGTYEQYF
TGTGCCAGTAGTATAGATCTACTGGGACAGGGGACCTACGAGCAGTACTTC
>TRBV5-1|-|TRBJ2-3|-
CASSLEGTPTDTQYF
TGCGCCAGCAGCTTGGAGGGGACTCCCACAGATACGCAGTATTTT
>TRBV10-2|-|TRBJ1-2|-
CASSEQGVGGYTF
TGCGCCAGCAGTGAGCAAGGGGTGGGGGGCTACACCTTC
>TRBV15|once|TRBJ1-5|-
CATSSDVTGWGPNQPQHF
TGTGCCACCAGCAGCGACGTGACAGGTTGGGGCCCTAATCAGCCCCAGCATTTT
>TRBV14|-|TRBJ2-7|-
CASSQNQAYEQYF
TGTGCCAGCAGCCAAAACCAGGCCTACGAGCAGTACTTC
>TRBV28|few|TRBJ1-1|TRBD1
CASSSTPGQGVTEAFF
TGTGCCAGCAGTTCTACGCCGGGACAGGGGGTCACTGAAGCTTTCTTT
>TRBV6-4|-|TRBJ2-1|-
CASSKTGTVSYNEQFF
TGTGCCAGCAGTAAAACCGGGACTGTCTCCTACAATGAGCAGTTCTTC
>TRBV15|few|TRBJ2-2|-
CATSRGERRRLLVSPGELFF
TGTGCCACCAGCAGAGGGGAACGGCGAAGGCTACTAGTGAGCCCCGGGGAGCTGTTTTTT
>TRBV27|-|TRBJ1-5|-
CASSLTGPNQPQHF
TGTGCCAGCAGTTTAACAGGGCCAAATCAGCCCCAGCATTTT
>TRBV7-9|-|TRBJ2-1|TRBD1
CASSHRDRGLMENEQFF
TGTGCCAGCAGCCACCGGGACAGGGGGCTCATGGAAAATGAGCAGTTCTTC
>TRBV5-6|-|TRBJ2-5|TRBD2
CASSTGTSGRAGKETQYF
TGTGCCAGCAGCACCGGGACTAGCGGGAGGGCGGGGAAAGAGACCCAGTACTTC
>TRBV7-3|-|TRBJ1-1|TRBD1
CASSVKTGITEAFF
TGTGCCAGCAGCGTGAAGACAGGGATCACTGAAGCTTTCTTT
>TRBV7-2|-|TRBJ2-7|-
CASSLVGAYEQYF
TGTGCCAGCAGCTTAGTAGGGGCGTACGAGCAGTACTTC
>TRBV19|once|TRBJ1-5|TRBD1
CASNSLQGPAYQPQHF
TGTGCCAGTAACTCCTTACAGGGGCCCGCGTATCAGCCCCAGCATTTT
>TRBV10-3|once|TRBJ1-1|-
CAISDREDTEAFF
TGTGCCATCAGTGACAGGGAGGACACTGAAGCTTTCTTT
>TRBV29-1|-|TRBJ2-7|TRBD1
CSVEEGTGSYEQYF
TGCAGCGTTGAAGAAGGGACAGGGTCCTACGAGCAGTACTTC
>TRBV29-1|once|TRBJ2-7|TRBD2
CSVGLAVYEQYF
TGCAGCGTGGGACTAGCGGTGTACGAGCAGTACTTC
>TRBV6-5|-|TRBJ2-1|TRBD1
CASSGQGDEQFF
TGTGCCAGCTCGGGACAGGGTGATGAGCAGTTCTTC
>TRBV9|-|TRBJ2-1|-
CASSSAVTYNEQFF
TGTGCCAGCAGCTCAGCGGTTACCTACAATGAGCAGTTCTTC
>TRBV6-1|-|TRBJ1-2|TRBD1
CASSDWGQGAPNYGYTF
TGTGCCAGCAGTGATTGGGGACAGGGAGCCCCTAACTATGGCTACACCTTC
>TRBV7-9|few|TRBJ2-7|-
CASSLQLSYEQYF
TGTGCCAGCAGCTTACAACTGTCCTACGAGCAGTACTTC
>TRBV5-1|-|TRBJ2-1|-
CASSFQVSDNEQFF
TGCGCCAGCAGCTTTCAGGTATCGGACAATGAGCAGTTCTTC
>TRBV27|-|TRBJ2-3|TRBD2
CASSKTGTSGGAADTQYF
TGTGCCAGCAGTAAAACCGGGACTAGCGGGGGGGCAGCAGATACGCAGTATTTT
>TRBV3-1/TRBV3-2|-|TRBJ2-5|-
CASSHHESTKETQYF
TGTGCCAGCAGCCACCACGAGAGTACCAAAGAGACCCAGTACTTC
>TRBV19|-|TRBJ2-1|TRBD2
CASNGGGPDEQFF
TGTGCCAGTAATGGGGGAGGGCCCGATGAGCAGTTCTTC
>TRBV5-1|-|TRBJ2-7|TRBD2
CASSLEGTSGGNLYEQYF
TGCGCCAGCAGCTTGGAGGGGACTAGCGGGGGGAATCTTTACGAGCAGTACTTC
>TRBV3-1/TRBV3-2|once|TRBJ2-1|-
CASSQEIDRSYNEQFF
TGTGCCAGCAGCCAAGAAATCGATAGGAGCTACAATGAGCAGTTCTTC
>TRBV5-1|-|TRBJ2-7|-
CASSEDFSYEQYF
TGCGCCAGCAGCGAGGACTTTTCCTACGAGCAGTACTTC
>TRBV9|-|TRBJ2-3|TRBD2
CASSGTSGGTQYF
TGTGCCAGCAGCGGAACTAGCGGGGGAACGCAGTATTTT
>TRBV2|-|TRBJ2-7|-
CASSESLSYGYEQYF
TGTGCCAGCAGTGAATCCCTAAGTTACGGCTACGAGCAGTACTTC
>TRBV13|-|TRBJ1-6|-
CASRLRGDSPLHF
TGTGCCAGCAGGCTTAGGGGTGATTCACCCCTCCACTTT
>TRBV9|-|TRBJ1-2|TRBD1
CASSVAGQGANYGYTF
TGTGCCAGCAGCGTAGCGGGACAGGGAGCTAACTATGGCTACACCTTC
>TRBV5-1|-|TRBJ2-3|TRBD2
CASSSSGRDKDTQYF
TGCGCCAGCAGTTCCAGCGGGAGGGATAAAGATACGCAGTATTTT
>TRBV3-1/TRBV3-2|-|TRBJ2-3|TRBD2
CASSQIVRLAGELGDTQYF
TGTGCCAGCAGCCAAATCGTCAGATTAGCGGGAGAGTTAGGAGATACGCAGTATTTT
>TRBV11-2|many|TRBJ1-6|TRBD1
CASSPGGRNNSPLHF
TGTGCCAGCAGCCCAGGGGGGCGTAATAATTCACCCCTCCACTTT
>TRBV9|-|TRBJ1-2|TRBD1
CASSDGTGFYGYTF
TGTGCCAGCAGCGATGGGACAGGGTTCTATGGCTACACCTTC
>TRBV10-3|-|TRBJ1-5|-
CAISGGPPQGSNQPQHF
TGTGCCATCAGTGGGGGGCCCCCACAGGGTAGCAATCAGCCCCAGCATTTT
>TRBV5-4|-|TRBJ1-6|-
CASSYPGSPLHF
TGTGCCAGCAGCTACCCGGGTTCACCCCTCCACTTT